This T cell receptor beta chain was documented in a study of blood T cell repertoires in COVID-19. Looking at the study overall: T cells, B-cell-depleted T cells, or PBMCs provided the cDNA or gDNA that served as material.

Original analysis: Amplification with reference gene primers provided the estimates of nucleated cell counts. The method was immunoSEQ multiplex PCR; TCRdb's version includes in-frame clones alone and lacks a portion of them. V and J calls and clone size follow that table, whereas D and trimming were derived from the DNA. The sample lists 300,000 to 400,000 clones, around 83% seen once, with 3% in the top ten. The CDR3 consists of 13 residues. Germline V lookup: CDR1 GTSNPN, CDR2 SVGIG (reference sequence). V was trimmed by 4 bases and J by 0 bases, leaving 9 bases between them. This clone appeared a single time.

The receptor comes from a man aged 25 to 45 with active or convalescent COVID-19. The sample taken for sequencing was peripheral blood. The V call is TRBV30, the J call TRBJ2-5; the D gene is possibly TRBD2 (5 bases). The chain's CDR3 is CAWNKRNQETQYF. For the CDR3, the DNA is TGTGCCTGGAACAAGCGGAACCAAGAGACCCAGTACTTC.